The 4 T cell receptor beta chains reported below all come from one sample, sequenced in a study of shared clonotypes between healthy human individuals (TCRdb year 2020). The protocol used for the library was the immunoSEQ multiplex PCR assay. TCRdb took this table from immuneACCESS and kept in-frame rearrangements with V and J called. Such tables lack part of the clones; where checked against another copy, unresolved V genes explain under half of the gap, and the rest is unexplained. For this sample there are 2 million to 2.5 million clones; around 92% appear just once. Of the sample, 0.37% is held by the ten largest clones. The specimen sequenced was naive CD4+ T cells from PBMCs. Reading the label with the study, this specimen's cell subset or site is: CD45RA+ positively selected. These receptors were taken from a man younger than 35 in good health. Some clones in this sample may be carry-over from other donors' samples.

This chain links TRBV7-9 with TRBJ2-2, with D unclear. CDR1 is SEHNR and CDR2 is FQNEAQ in the germline V gene (reference sequence). Trimming took 1 base from V and 3 from J, leaving 12 bases between them. CDR3 length: 16 amino acids. The CDR3: CASSLVWARDTGELFF. Here the CDR3 DNA reads TGTGCCAGCAGCTTAGTTTGGGCCCGGGACACCGGGGAGCTGTTTTTT.

The J gene is TRBJ1-1, the V gene TRBV10-3; D is possibly TRBD1 (5 bases). Germline V gene lookup returns CDR1 ENHRY and CDR2 SYGVKD. The CDR3 has 15 amino acids. The V gene lost 3 bases and the J gene lost 0 bases, with 11 bases spanning the gap. CDR3 sequence reads: CAISEEGTVNTEAFF. CDR3 DNA sequence: TGTGCCATCAGTGAAGAGGGGACGGTGAACACTGAAGCTTTCTTT.

This chain connects TRBV7-2 to TRBJ1-2; TRBD1 matches 7 bases. V lost 5 bases to trimming and J lost 5 bases; unmatched junction nucleotides: 20. CDR3 length equals 18 residues. Germline V lookup: CDR1 SGHTA, CDR2 FQGNSA. CDR3 DNA sequence: TGTGCCAGCAGCATCACGACAGGGAGGCGGTTAGCCGGGTATGGCTACACCTTC. Its translation is CASSITTGRRLAGYGYTF. The variable domain in full, with the rest retrieved from reference TRBV7-2 and TRBJ1-2, is GAGVSQSPSNKVTEKGKDVELRCDPISGHTALYWYRQSLGQGLEFLIYFQGNSAPDKSGLPSDRFSAERTGGSVSTLTIQRTQQEDSAVYLCASSITTGRRLAGYGYTFGSGTRLTVV.

V is TRBV12-5 and J is TRBJ1-2; tentative D call: TRBD1 (5 bases). The ends were cut back, 4 bases at V and 0 bases at J, with 18 bases in the middle. CDR3 length equals 17 residues. In germline, CDR1 is LGHNT, CDR2 FRNRAP. CDR3 sequence: CASGSPGTHGPNYGYTF. CDR3 DNA sequence: TGTGCTAGTGGTTCCCCCGGGACCCACGGACCTAACTATGGCTACACCTTC.